This T cell receptor (beta chain) was retrieved from a study of shared clonotypes between healthy human individuals (dated by TCRdb to between 2020 and 2021). With regard to the full study: The cohort comprised a couple of women and a few men aged 18 to 49 years. For each donor, CD4 naive and CD4 memory were each run on three plates, CD8 naive on two plates, and CD8 memory on one plate. The study deeply sequenced blood TCR repertoires of five healthy adults to estimate repertoire size and the extent of clonotype sharing between individuals. Different laboratories and diverse techniques were used to prepare libraries and sequence TCR repertoires, to increase sequencing depth and limit assay-specific biases. Per donor, leukapheresis produced somewhere between about 0.8 and 9.5 billion PBMCs. General findings and caveats noted by the study authors: Pairwise subsampling led to the expectation that sequencing depth would affect the degree of clonotype sharing among donors. Only blood was sampled, and tissue TCR repertoires likely differ from those in blood. Clonotypes shared by all four sorted-subset donors showed higher generation probabilities than non-shared clonotypes. The small number of donors limited the genetic and exposure-history diversity represented. Even with the large sequencing depth, rarefaction of the sorted-subset datasets indicated that sequencing was incomplete. When several donors were compared, the shared fraction of clonotypes was approximately 5% for naive CD4, approximately 3.5% for naive CD8, roughly 2.5% for memory CD4, and 0.3% to 0.5% for memory CD8. Estimated clonotype richness was generally larger for naive than for memory subsets.

Deletion took 0 bases off V and 5 bases off J, with a span of 13 bases between the germline ends. There are 15 amino acids in the CDR3, from cysteine to phenylalanine inclusive. Just CDR3 DNA is preserved here, 45 bases in frame from base 1. The germline V gene (reference sequence) sets CDR1 to MNHNY and CDR2 to SVGAGI. For the CD8 naive samples, CD45RO-negative cells were positively selected for CCR7, yielding a CD45RA+CCR7+ population from which TemRA cells were excluded. The donors were healthy, HIV-negative adults who had no recently reported acute infections or vaccinations. Every donor was a Caucasian adult living in Nashville, Tennessee, USA. Blood was obtained by leukapheresis, after which PBMCs were separated by Ficoll-Histopaque density gradient centrifugation and cryopreserved in liquid nitrogen vapor phase. Purity and quantity of every magnetically sorted T cell population were checked by analytical flow cytometry. Genomic DNA was isolated from every sorted fraction and measured by UV absorbance on a Nanodrop 2000c.

To note about this clone: This clone's antigen is unknown. No much larger clonotype is one base removed from it; base qualities were not supplied.

Using the deep immunoSEQ assay, multiplex PCR amplified TCR CDR3 regions from genomic DNA. Extracted genomic DNA from each cell subset was distributed evenly across all wells of several immunoSEQ 96-well plates, and each plate was treated as a replicate. For sorted subsets, each replicate PCR was loaded with 200 ng genomic DNA, equivalent to approximately 27,000 T cell genomes. Purified libraries were measured with a Qubit 3.0 fluorometer, size-checked on a Bioanalyzer 2100, and measured again with the KAPA Library Quantification kit. Every immunoSEQ 96-well plate was sequenced on a separate single-read 150-cycle Illumina NextSeq 550 flow cell. Per the original workflow: Because only junctional sequences without quality scores were contained in the immunoSEQ output, filtering matching that applied to full-length reads could not be performed. To assign V/J genes and CDR3, sequences were annotated using PyIR, a Python wrapper for IgBLAST v1.9, with IMGT germline references. Any read was removed if the V/J assignment was weak (E-value above 1e-6), the CDR3 was missing, or the read contained stop codons, out-of-frame junctions, or ambiguous translated residues. V3J clonotypes were defined as sequences sharing an identical inferred V gene, J gene, and CDR3 amino acid sequence. The percentage overlap between two repertoires was calculated by dividing the number of shared unique clonotypes by the size of the smaller repertoire. Repertoire richness was assessed with RTK rarefaction, the Chao1 estimator, and Recon v2.1 estimates of unobserved clonotypes. OLGA was used to compute generation probabilities for all TCRbeta clonotypes that the gDNA method yielded from a handful of donors. TCRdb limited this immuneACCESS table to in-frame rearrangements with V and J called. A share of clones is missing; checked studies link under half to unresolved V genes, and the rest is unexplained. The DNA was the basis for D and trimming; V, J and clone size are from that table. In this sample the table shows 2 million to 2.5 million clones, approximately 94% of which occur a single time. Of the sample, approximately 1.7% is held by the ten largest clones.

This sequence originates from a young man in good health. Some clones in this sample may be carry-over from other donors' samples. Here the chain combines TRBV6-6 and TRBJ1-1; tentative D gene TRBD1, with 5 bases matching. The specimen was naive CD8+ T cells from PBMCs. Sample cell subset or site, as interpreted from the label and publication: CD45RA+CCR7+. The DNA is as follows: TGTGCCAGCAGTTACTCCGGACAAACGGGGACTGAAGCTTTCTTT. This sequence encodes CASSYSGQTGTEAFF.